One sample yielded the 11 T cell receptor beta chains listed below, sequenced in a study of T cell responses to AZD1222 COVID-19 vaccine. Using immunoSEQ multiplex PCR, the repertoire was profiled, and TCRdb retains in-frame clones only, with some absent. The sample lists about 120,000 clones; roughly nine tenths were seen once. The sequencing here drew on peripheral blood, taken on day 0 of AZD1222 vaccination. The receptors come from an adult in good health.

This sequence joins TRBV5-4 and TRBJ1-1; tentatively, D is TRBD1 (5 bases). The CDR3 length is 16 residues. Germline values: CDR1 SGHNT, CDR2 YYREEE (reference sequence). Trimming removed 4 bases at V and 3 bases at J, with 19 bases between. CDR3 nucleotide sequence: TGTGCCAGCAGCCCATACGTCGGGGGAGCGGACACTGAAGCTTTCTTT. It yields the protein CASSPYVGGADTEAFF.

This sequence joins TRBV7-3 and TRBJ2-1; 10 bases are shared with TRBD2. The trim removed 4 bases at V and 4 bases at J, leaving 4 bases unmatched. Germline loops: CDR1 SGHTA, CDR2 FQGTGA. The CDR3 extends over 15 amino acids. As DNA, the CDR3 is TGTGCCAGCAGCTCGCTAGCGGGGGATTACAATGAGCAGTTCTTC. Amino acids: CASSSLAGDYNEQFF.

This chain links TRBV30 with TRBJ1-5; weak D call: TRBD1 (5 bases). This CDR3 region has 15 residues. The V end was cut by 0 bases, the J end by 0 bases, with 9 bases between. Germline CDR1 GTSNPN, CDR2 SVGIG (reference sequence). Written as DNA, the CDR3 is TGTGCCTGGAGTGTTGGGGCCAGTAGCAATCAGCCCCAGCATTTT. Amino acid sequence: CAWSVGASSNQPQHF.

The genes are TRBV6-6 and TRBJ1-2; D is ambiguous. From germline, CDR1 is MNHNY and CDR2 SVGAGI (reference sequence). The CDR3 length is 13 residues. Trimming took 5 bases from V and 2 from J, leaving 9 bases between them. CDR3 loop: CASSGGLNYGYTF. CDR3 coding DNA: TGTGCCAGCAGTGGAGGGCTAAACTATGGCTACACCTTC.

The chain uses TRBV5-5 and TRBJ2-5, with D unresolved. The germline V gene has CDR1 SGHKS and CDR2 YYEKEE (reference sequence). The CDR3 covers 14 residues. V lost 4 bases to trimming and J lost 0 bases, with 10 bases between them. The CDR3 protein is CASSVDGHQETQYF. DNA for the CDR3: TGTGCCAGCAGCGTGGACGGACACCAAGAGACCCAGTACTTC.

The V gene is TRBV3-1 (or the pseudogene TRBV3-2), the J gene TRBJ1-1, with TRBD1 identical over 7 bases. V shed 4 bases and J 4 bases; nucleotides not matched to a gene: 6. CDR3 length equals 14 residues. Germline V gene lookup returns CDR1 LGHDT and CDR2 YNNKEL (reference sequence). The CDR3 region is CASSRQTGSTEAFF. DNA for the CDR3: TGTGCCAGCAGCCGTCAGACAGGGTCCACTGAAGCTTTCTTT.

This chain uses TRBV6-5 with TRBJ2-1; TRBD2 aligns across 13 bases. Germline V gene sequence: CDR1 MNHEY, CDR2 SVGAGI. The CDR3 runs to 15 residues. With 4 bases clipped from V and 6 bases from J, the junction kept 3 bases outside the gene matches. The CDR3 DNA reads TGTGCCAGCAGTTGGGGACTAGCGGGAAGCAATGAGCAGTTCTTC. Its translation: CASSWGLAGSNEQFF.

V is TRBV2 and J is TRBJ2-7; TRBD1 agrees at 8 bases. Germline lookup yields CDR1 SNHLY and CDR2 FYNNEI. V was pared by 4 bases and J by 5 bases, with 10 bases of the junction left unmatched. The CDR3 is 15 residues long. The CDR3 DNA reads as TGTGCCAGCAGTGGAGGGACAGGAACGTTTCACGAGCAGTACTTC. It codes for CASSGGTGTFHEQYF.

This chain links TRBV24-1 with TRBJ2-7, with D perhaps assigned TRBD1 or TRBD2 (5 bases each). Per germline, CDR1 KGHDR and CDR2 SFDVKD. The CDR3 is 13 residues long. The V gene lost 4 bases and the J gene lost 7 bases, with 13 bases spanning the gap. The CDR3 DNA reads as TGTGCCACCAGTGAACCGGGACGGCAGGAGCAGTACTTC. Its translation: CATSEPGRQEQYF.

This clone is a singleton in its sample. V is TRBV6-2 or TRBV6-3 and J is TRBJ1-2; a possible D gene is TRBD1 (5 bases). CDR1 MNHEY and CDR2 SVGEGT come from the germline V gene. The CDR3 contains 13 residues. Trimming stripped 6 bases from V and 4 bases from J, with 12 bases between. CDR3 residues: CASSNGAAYGYTF. For the CDR3, the DNA is TGTGCCAGCAGCAACGGGGCGGCCTATGGCTACACCTTC.

V usage is TRBV18 and J usage is TRBJ2-7; D uncertain. Germline CDR1 and CDR2: KGHSH and LQKENI. The CDR3 totals 15 residues. V was cut by 0 bases and J by 0 bases, with 9 bases left in between. The CDR3, as DNA: TGTGCCAGCTCACCACCTGGACGGTCCTCCTACGAGCAGTACTTC. Translating gives CASSPPGRSSYEQYF. Full variable domain (outside the CDR3, taken from reference TRBV18 and TRBJ2-7): NAGVMQNPRHLVRRRGQEARLRCSPMKGHSHVYWYRQLPEEGLKFMVYLQKENIIDESGMPKERFSAEFPKEGPSILRIQQVVRGDSAAYFCASSPPGRSSYEQYFGPGTRLTVT.